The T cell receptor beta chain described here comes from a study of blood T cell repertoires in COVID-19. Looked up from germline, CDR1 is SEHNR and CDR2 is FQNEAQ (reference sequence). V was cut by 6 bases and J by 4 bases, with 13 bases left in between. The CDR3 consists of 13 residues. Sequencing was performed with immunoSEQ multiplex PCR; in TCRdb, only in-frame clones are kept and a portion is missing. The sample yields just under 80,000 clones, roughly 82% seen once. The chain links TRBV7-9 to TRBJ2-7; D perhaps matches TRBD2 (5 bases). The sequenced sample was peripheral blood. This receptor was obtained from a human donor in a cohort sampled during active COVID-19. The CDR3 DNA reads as TGTGCCAGCAGACCGAGCGGAGCGTACGAGCAGTACTTC. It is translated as CASRPSGAYEQYF.